The rows below give T cell receptor beta chains drawn from one sample of a study of CD8 T cells in ankylosing spondylitis. A single record per CDR3 protein comes from TCRdb applying MiXCR to the 5' RACE reads. The sample includes more than 650,000 distinct CDR3 sequences, 12% of them seen just once. The material sequenced was blood, either unsorted or a sorted T cell fraction (not recorded which). The receptors come from a male donor with ankylosing spondylitis. Each CDR3 is given with its conserved first and last residue. A D gene is named only where the DNA matches it firmly. Only some rows state a clone size, as once, few, many or a class for expanded clones.

V	size	D	J	CDR3	DNA
TRBV20-1	.	.	TRBJ1-2	CSAIYRVWAQRSGYTF	TGCAGTGCTATATACAGGGTTTGGGCCCAGAGGAGTGGCTACACCTTC
TRBV2	.	.	TRBJ2-5	CASSVAVQETQYF	TGTGCCAGCAGTGTAGCGGTTCAAGAGACCCAGTACTTC
TRBV20-1	few	.	TRBJ2-2	CSARDPFTGELFF	TGCAGTGCTAGGGACCCTTTCACCGGGGAGCTGTTTTTT
TRBV9	.	.	TRBJ1-2	CASSVATTSYGYTF	TGTGCCAGCAGCGTAGCCACCACAAGCTATGGCTACACCTTC
TRBV5-1	.	.	TRBJ1-1	CASSLGAFNTEAFF	TGCGCCAGCAGCTTGGGAGCCTTTAACACTGAAGCTTTCTTT
TRBV20-1	few	TRBD1	TRBJ2-2	CSARRTGWGTGELFF	TGCAGTGCCAGACGGACAGGGTGGGGCACCGGGGAGCTGTTTTTT
TRBV29-1	.	TRBD1	TRBJ1-4	CSASTGSEKLFF	TGCAGCGCGTCGACAGGGAGCGAAAAACTGTTTTTT
TRBV4-1	few	.	TRBJ1-1	CASSQFPTGYLRKNTEAFF	TGCGCCAGCAGCCAATTCCCCACGGGGTACTTGAGGAAGAACACTGAAGCTTTCTTT
TRBV20-1	few	TRBD1	TRBJ2-2	CSAGGQTTGELFF	TGCAGTGCAGGGGGACAGACCACCGGGGAGCTGTTTTTT
TRBV20-1	few	TRBD1	TRBJ2-4	CSARVTGGQGIGDIQYF	TGCAGTGCTAGAGTTACAGGGGGACAGGGGATAGGGGACATTCAGTACTTC
TRBV9	few	.	TRBJ1-4	CASSVDLGVNEKLFF	TGTGCCAGCAGCGTAGATCTGGGTGTCAATGAAAAACTGTTTTTT
TRBV5-1	.	.	TRBJ1-1	CASSLLGVPNTEAFF	TGCGCCAGCAGTCTGCTAGGGGTCCCGAACACTGAAGCTTTCTTT
TRBV4-2	.	.	TRBJ1-5	CASSQDTGDQPQHF	TGTGCCAGCAGCCAAGATACGGGGGATCAGCCCCAGCATTTT
TRBV29-1	many	TRBD2	TRBJ2-1	CSPTRAGPYNEQFF	TGCAGCCCAACTCGAGCGGGGCCCTACAATGAGCAGTTCTTC
TRBV7-9	.	.	TRBJ1-6	CASSFSYSPLHF	TGTGCCAGCAGCTTCTCATATTCACCCCTCCACTTT
TRBV5-1	.	.	TRBJ2-3	CASSLGSEGDTQYF	TGCGCCAGCAGCTTGGGCAGCGAGGGAGATACGCAGTATTTT
TRBV6-6	few	.	TRBJ1-2	CASSGGYTF	TGTGCCAGCAGCGGAGGCTACACCTTC
TRBV6-1	.	.	TRBJ1-5	CASSATGNQPQHF	TGTGCCAGCAGTGCGACGGGTAATCAGCCCCAGCATTTT
TRBV16	many	.	TRBJ1-6	CASSPREGNSPLHF	TGTGCCAGCAGTCCTCGAGAGGGGAATTCACCCCTCCACTTT
TRBV6-2/TRBV6-3	.	TRBD2	TRBJ2-1	CASSYRLKREGPGRQFF	TGTGCCAGCAGTTACCGGCTCAAGCGGGAGGGGCCAGGTAGACAGTTCTTC
TRBV20-1	.	TRBD1	TRBJ2-1	CSARGQGYNEQFF	TGCAGTGCTAGGGGACAGGGGTACAATGAGCAGTTCTTC
TRBV5-1	few	.	TRBJ2-2	CASRPPGSENTGELFF	TGCGCCAGCAGACCCCCAGGTAGCGAGAACACCGGGGAGCTGTTTTTT
TRBV3-1	few	.	TRBJ2-7	CASSRGAREQYF	TGTGCCAGCAGCCGGGGGGCCAGGGAGCAGTACTTC
TRBV5-1	.	.	TRBJ2-7	CASRPRHRSGTYEQYF	TGCGCCAGCCGACCGCGACATAGGTCGGGTACCTACGAGCAGTACTTC
TRBV2	.	.	TRBJ2-3	CASSWMGADTQYF	TGTGCCAGCAGCTGGATGGGGGCAGATACGCAGTATTTT
TRBV9	.	.	TRBJ1-2	CASSVGGARRDYGYTF	TGTGCCAGCAGCGTAGGTGGAGCCCGAAGAGACTATGGCTACACCTTC
TRBV7-2	many	.	TRBJ2-7	CASARVPSSRYEQYF	TGTGCCAGCGCCAGGGTCCCGTCCTCAAGGTACGAGCAGTACTTC
TRBV20-1	.	.	TRBJ1-2	CSVPDGNYGYTF	TGCAGTGTCCCGGACGGCAACTATGGCTACACCTTC
TRBV29-1	many	TRBD2	TRBJ2-5	CSGGLAGAGETQYF	TGCAGCGGTGGACTAGCGGGGGCCGGAGAGACCCAGTACTTC
TRBV7-8	.	.	TRBJ2-7	CASSLARRQHYEQYF	TGTGCCAGCAGCTTAGCGCGAAGGCAGCACTACGAGCAGTACTTC
TRBV28	.	.	TRBJ1-4	CASSEYAAGRQEKLFF	TGTGCCAGCAGCGAATATGCCGCAGGGAGGCAGGAAAAACTGTTTTTT
TRBV5-1	.	TRBD1	TRBJ2-7	CASSNRDRGLWEQYF	TGCGCCAGCAGCAACCGGGACAGGGGGCTCTGGGAGCAGTACTTC
TRBV27	few	.	TRBJ1-5	CASSLRGADQPQHF	TGTGCCAGCAGTTTGAGGGGGGCTGATCAGCCCCAGCATTTT
TRBV6-6	many	.	TRBJ2-7	CASTYQGYEQYF	TGTGCCAGCACCTACCAGGGTTACGAGCAGTACTTC
TRBV11-2	few	.	TRBJ2-3	CASSHEVPYGTDTQYF	TGTGCCAGCAGCCACGAAGTCCCCTATGGCACAGATACGCAGTATTTT
TRBV29-1	few	.	TRBJ1-1	CSVRRQTYNTEAFF	TGCAGCGTGCGAAGACAGACCTACAACACTGAAGCTTTCTTT
TRBV24-1	.	TRBD1	TRBJ2-5	CATSDHRQGAHRETQYF	TGTGCCACCAGTGATCACCGACAGGGGGCGCATCGAGAGACCCAGTACTTC
TRBV11-2	.	TRBD2	TRBJ2-5	CASSFLAGEYQETQYF	TGTGCCAGCAGCTTTTTAGCGGGAGAGTACCAAGAGACCCAGTACTTC
TRBV24-1	few	.	TRBJ2-1	CATSDAGLSYNEQFF	TGTGCCACCAGTGACGCGGGCCTTTCCTACAATGAGCAGTTCTTC
TRBV9	.	.	TRBJ1-1	CASTKTRGGEGNTEAFF	TGTGCCAGCACCAAGACAAGGGGCGGGGAAGGGAACACTGAAGCTTTCTTT
TRBV6-1	.	.	TRBJ2-6	CASSEAGSISGANVLTF	TGTGCCAGCAGTGAAGCTGGGTCGATCTCTGGGGCCAACGTCCTGACTTTC
TRBV20-1	few	.	TRBJ2-3	CSFLNRSQNF	TGCAGTTTTTTAAACCGGTCGCAGAATTTT
TRBV20-1	few	.	TRBJ2-7	CSARDSSRVSYEQYF	TGCAGTGCTAGAGATAGTTCAAGGGTTTCCTACGAGCAGTACTTC
TRBV5-1	few	TRBD1	TRBJ2-5	CASSITDRGLETQYF	TGCGCCAGCAGCATCACGGACAGGGGTTTAGAGACCCAGTACTTC
TRBV7-9	.	.	TRBJ1-1	CASSFGSRATEAFF	TGTGCCAGCAGCTTTGGGTCCCGCGCCACTGAAGCTTTCTTT
TRBV6-1	.	.	TRBJ1-5	CTSSSPAVVGNQPQHF	TGTACCAGCAGTAGTCCGGCAGTTGTTGGCAATCAGCCCCAGCATTTT
TRBV12-3/TRBV12-4	many	.	TRBJ1-6	CASSSSPGRLHF	TGTGCCAGCAGTTCATCGCCGGGACGCCTCCACTTT
TRBV20-1	few	.	TRBJ2-5	CSARDGLTQETQYF	TGCAGTGCTAGAGATGGGCTAACTCAAGAGACCCAGTACTTC
TRBV29-1	.	TRBD1	TRBJ1-6	CSASTGQDSPLHF	TGCAGCGCATCGACAGGGCAGGACTCACCCCTCCACTTT
TRBV20-1	many	TRBD1	TRBJ1-1	CSASLGQFKEEAFF	TGCAGTGCTAGCTTGGGACAGTTTAAGGAGGAAGCTTTCTTT
TRBV28	few	TRBD2	TRBJ2-3	CASTSPSGGRGTDTQYF	TGTGCCAGCACCTCCCCCAGCGGGGGCCGCGGCACAGATACGCAGTATTTT
TRBV10-3	few	.	TRBJ2-6	CAISDHSGANVLTF	TGTGCCATCAGTGATCACTCTGGGGCCAACGTCCTGACTTTC
TRBV20-1	few	TRBD2	TRBJ2-3	CSARVRNGRATDTQYF	TGCAGTGCAAGAGTACGAAACGGGAGGGCCACAGATACGCAGTATTTT